This TCR beta chain was recorded in a study of identical twins. CDR3 length equals 14 residues. In germline, CDR1 is SGDLS, CDR2 YYNGEE. V was shortened by 4 bases and J by 2 bases, with 13 bases between the two germline ends. This clonotype has just a few counts. TCRdb fed the 5' RACE reads into MiXCR, producing one record per CDR3 protein. Of about 720,000 distinct CDR3 sequences detected, about 18% appear once; the ten largest clones hold less than 15%. Separately, the same data were catalogued under a study of T cells expressing NK-cell markers.

Material for sequencing was PBMCs. The chain combines TRBV9 with TRBJ2-7; D could derive from TRBD1 or TRBD2 (5 bases each). The source of this sequence is a woman aged 18-35 years in good health. CDR3 loop: CASSPRDGPYEQYF. In DNA, the CDR3 is TGTGCCAGCAGCCCCCGGGACGGACCCTACGAGCAGTACTTC.